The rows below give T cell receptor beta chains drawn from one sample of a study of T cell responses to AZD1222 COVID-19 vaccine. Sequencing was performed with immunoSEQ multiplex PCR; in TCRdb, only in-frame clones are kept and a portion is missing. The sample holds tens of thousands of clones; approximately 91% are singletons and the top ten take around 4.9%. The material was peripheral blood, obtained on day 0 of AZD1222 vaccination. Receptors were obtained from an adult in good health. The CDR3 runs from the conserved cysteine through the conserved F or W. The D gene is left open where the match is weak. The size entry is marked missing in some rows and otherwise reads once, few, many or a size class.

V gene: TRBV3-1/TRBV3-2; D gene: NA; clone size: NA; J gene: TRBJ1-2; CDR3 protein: CASSGRSFSYGYTF; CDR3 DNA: TGTGCCAGCTCTGGCAGGTCATTTAGCTATGGCTACACCTTC
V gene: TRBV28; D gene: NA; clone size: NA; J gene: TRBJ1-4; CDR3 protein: CASSTGGELKLFF; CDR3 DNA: TGTGCCAGCAGTACAGGCGGCGAGTTGAAACTGTTTTTT
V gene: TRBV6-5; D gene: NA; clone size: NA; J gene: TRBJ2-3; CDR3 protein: CASREEDTQYF; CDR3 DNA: TGTGCCAGCAGGGAGGAAGATACGCAGTATTTT
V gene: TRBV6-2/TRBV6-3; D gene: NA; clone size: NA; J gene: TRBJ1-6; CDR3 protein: CASSNTGTLHF; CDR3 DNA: TGTGCCAGCAGTAACACGGGAACCCTCCACTTT
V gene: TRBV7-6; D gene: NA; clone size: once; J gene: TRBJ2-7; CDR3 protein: CASSKTIGIIDEQYF; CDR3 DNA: TGTGCCAGCAGTAAGACGATAGGAATCATCGACGAGCAGTACTTC
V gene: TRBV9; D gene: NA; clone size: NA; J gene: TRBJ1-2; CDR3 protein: CASSADINYGYTF; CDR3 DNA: TGTGCCAGCAGCGCCGACATAAACTATGGCTACACCTTC
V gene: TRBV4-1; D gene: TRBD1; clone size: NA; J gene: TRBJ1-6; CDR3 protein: CASSQPGTGNSPLHF; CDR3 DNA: TGCGCCAGCAGCCAACCCGGGACAGGGAATTCACCCCTCCACTTT
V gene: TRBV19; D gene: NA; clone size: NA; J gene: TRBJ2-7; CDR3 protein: CASSTQGGAYEQYF; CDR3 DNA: TGTGCCAGTAGTACACAAGGAGGGGCCTACGAGCAGTACTTC
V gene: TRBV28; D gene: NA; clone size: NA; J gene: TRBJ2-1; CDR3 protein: CASRAIRESYNEQFF; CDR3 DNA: TGTGCCAGCAGGGCGATCAGGGAGTCCTACAATGAGCAGTTCTTC
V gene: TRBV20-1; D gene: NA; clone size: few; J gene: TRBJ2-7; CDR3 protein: CSARQFGQYF; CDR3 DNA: TGCAGTGCTAGACAATTCGGGCAGTACTTC
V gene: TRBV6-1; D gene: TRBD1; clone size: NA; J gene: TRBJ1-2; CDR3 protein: CASSEGQYYGYTF; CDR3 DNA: TGTGCCAGCAGTGAGGGACAGTACTATGGCTACACCTTC
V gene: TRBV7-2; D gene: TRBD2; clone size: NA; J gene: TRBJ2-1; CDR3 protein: CASSQGLAQGEQFF; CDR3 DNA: TGTGCCAGCAGCCAGGGACTAGCTCAGGGGGAGCAGTTCTTC